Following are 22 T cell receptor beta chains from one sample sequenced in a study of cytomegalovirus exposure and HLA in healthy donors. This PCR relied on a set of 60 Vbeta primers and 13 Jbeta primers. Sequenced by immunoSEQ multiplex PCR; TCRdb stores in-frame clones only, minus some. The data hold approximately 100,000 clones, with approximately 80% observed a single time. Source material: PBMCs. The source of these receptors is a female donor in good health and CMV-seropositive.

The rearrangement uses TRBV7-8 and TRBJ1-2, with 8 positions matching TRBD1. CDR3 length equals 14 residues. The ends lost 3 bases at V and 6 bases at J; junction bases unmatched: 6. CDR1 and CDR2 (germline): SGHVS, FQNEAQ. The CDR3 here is CASSLGTGRDGYTF. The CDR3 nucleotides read TGTGCCAGCAGCTTGGGGACAGGCCGTGATGGCTACACCTTC.

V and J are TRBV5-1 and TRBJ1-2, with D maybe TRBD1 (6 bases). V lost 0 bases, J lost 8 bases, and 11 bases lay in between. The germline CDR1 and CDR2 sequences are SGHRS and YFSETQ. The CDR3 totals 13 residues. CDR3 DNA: TGCGCCAGCAGCTTGGACAGGGAGATGGGCTACACCTTC. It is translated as CASSLDREMGYTF.

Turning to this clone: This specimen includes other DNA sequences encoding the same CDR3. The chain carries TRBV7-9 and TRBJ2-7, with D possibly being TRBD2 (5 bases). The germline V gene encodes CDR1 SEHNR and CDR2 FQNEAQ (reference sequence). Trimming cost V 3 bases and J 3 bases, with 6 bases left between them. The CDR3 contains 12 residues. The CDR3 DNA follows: TGTGCCAGCAGCTTGGGGAGCTACGAGCAGTACTTC. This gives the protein CASSLGSYEQYF.

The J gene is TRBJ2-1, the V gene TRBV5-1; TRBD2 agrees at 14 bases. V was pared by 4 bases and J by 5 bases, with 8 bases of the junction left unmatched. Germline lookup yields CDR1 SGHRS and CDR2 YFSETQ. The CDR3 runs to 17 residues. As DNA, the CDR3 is TGCGCCAGCAGCAGTGGACTAGCGGGAGGACTCAACAATGAGCAGTTCTTC. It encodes CASSSGLAGGLNNEQFF.

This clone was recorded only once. CDR3 in DNA: TGTGCCAGCAGCCACCTGACTAGCACAGATACGCAGTATTTT. Translating it yields CASSHLTSTDTQYF. This chain uses TRBV11-2 with TRBJ2-3; D is uncertain. The germline gives CDR1 SGHAT, CDR2 FQNNGV. This CDR3 region has 14 residues. Trimming took off 5 bases at V and 0 bases at J, with 9 bases between the two ends.

CDR3 nucleotide sequence: TGTGCCAGCAGCTTAGGTGGCAGCCAAGAGACCCAGTACTTC. Protein product: CASSLGGSQETQYF. V gene TRBV7-9 combines with J gene TRBJ2-5; unclear D gene. This CDR3 comprises 14 residues. Germline assignment: CDR1 SEHNR and CDR2 FQNEAQ (reference sequence). Trimming took off 1 base at V and 1 base at J, with 7 bases between the two ends.

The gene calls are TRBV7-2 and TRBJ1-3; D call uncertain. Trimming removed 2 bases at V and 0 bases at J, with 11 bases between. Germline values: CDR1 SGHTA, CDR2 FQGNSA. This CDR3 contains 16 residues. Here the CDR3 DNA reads TGTGCCAGCAGCTTAAGGCGGGTGGACTCTGGAAACACCATATATTTT. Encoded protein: CASSLRRVDSGNTIYF.

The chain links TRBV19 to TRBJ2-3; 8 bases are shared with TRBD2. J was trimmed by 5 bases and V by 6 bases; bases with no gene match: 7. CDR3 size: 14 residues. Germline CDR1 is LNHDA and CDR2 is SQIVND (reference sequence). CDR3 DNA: TGTGCCAGTAGAAACCGGGGGGGGGTAGATACGCAGTATTTT. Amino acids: CASRNRGGVDTQYF.

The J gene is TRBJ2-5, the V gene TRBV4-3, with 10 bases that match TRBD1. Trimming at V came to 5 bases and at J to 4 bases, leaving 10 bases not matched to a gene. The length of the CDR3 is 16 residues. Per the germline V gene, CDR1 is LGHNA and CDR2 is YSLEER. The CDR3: CASSLHLGTGAETQYF. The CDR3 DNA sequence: TGCGCCAGCAGCTTGCACCTTGGGACAGGGGCAGAGACCCAGTACTTC.

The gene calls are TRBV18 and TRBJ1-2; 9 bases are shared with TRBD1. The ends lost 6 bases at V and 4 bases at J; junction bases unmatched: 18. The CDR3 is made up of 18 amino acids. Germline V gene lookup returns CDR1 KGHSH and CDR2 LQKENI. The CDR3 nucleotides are TGTGCCAGCTCGCCGGAATCCCGAGGGACAGGGTACGGCTATGGCTACACCTTC. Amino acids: CASSPESRGTGYGYGYTF.

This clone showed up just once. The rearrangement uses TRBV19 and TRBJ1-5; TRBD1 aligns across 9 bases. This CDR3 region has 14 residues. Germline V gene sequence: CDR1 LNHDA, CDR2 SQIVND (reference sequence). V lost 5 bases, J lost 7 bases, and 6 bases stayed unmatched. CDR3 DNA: TGTGCCAGTAGTTTGCCGGGACAGGGCCAGCCCCAGCATTTT. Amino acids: CASSLPGQGQPQHF.

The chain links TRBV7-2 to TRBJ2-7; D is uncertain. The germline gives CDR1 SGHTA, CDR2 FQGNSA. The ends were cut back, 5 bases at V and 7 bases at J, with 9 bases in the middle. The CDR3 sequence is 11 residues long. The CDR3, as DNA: TGTGCCAGCAGCCTCGCCAGGGAGCAGTACTTC. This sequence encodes CASSLAREQYF.

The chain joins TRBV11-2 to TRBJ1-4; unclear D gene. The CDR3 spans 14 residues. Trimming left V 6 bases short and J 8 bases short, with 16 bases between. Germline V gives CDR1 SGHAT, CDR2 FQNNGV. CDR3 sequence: CASRPRGGSEKLFF. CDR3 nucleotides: TGTGCCAGCAGACCCCGCGGAGGATCCGAAAAACTGTTTTTT.

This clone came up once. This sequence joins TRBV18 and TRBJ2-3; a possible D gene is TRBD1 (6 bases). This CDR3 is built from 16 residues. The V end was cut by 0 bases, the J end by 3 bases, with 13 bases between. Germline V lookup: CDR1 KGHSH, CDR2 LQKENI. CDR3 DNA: TGTGCCAGCTCACCACCCAGGGCAAGGGGGACAGATACGCAGTATTTT. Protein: CASSPPRARGTDTQYF.

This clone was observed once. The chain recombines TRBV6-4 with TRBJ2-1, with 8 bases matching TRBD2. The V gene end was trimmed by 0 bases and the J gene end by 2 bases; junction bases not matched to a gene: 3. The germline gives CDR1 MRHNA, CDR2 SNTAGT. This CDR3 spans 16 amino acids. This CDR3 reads CASSDSERGPYNEQFF. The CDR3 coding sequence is TGTGCCAGCAGTGACTCGGAGCGGGGGCCCTACAATGAGCAGTTCTTC.

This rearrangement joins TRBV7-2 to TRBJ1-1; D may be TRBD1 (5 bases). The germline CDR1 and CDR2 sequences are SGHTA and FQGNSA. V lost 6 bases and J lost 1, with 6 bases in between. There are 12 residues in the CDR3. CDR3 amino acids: CASSQGNTEAFF. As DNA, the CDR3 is TGTGCCAGCAGTCAGGGGAACACTGAAGCTTTCTTT.

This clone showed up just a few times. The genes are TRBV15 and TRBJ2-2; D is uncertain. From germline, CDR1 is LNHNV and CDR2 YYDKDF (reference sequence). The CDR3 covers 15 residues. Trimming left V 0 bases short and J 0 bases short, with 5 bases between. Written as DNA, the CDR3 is TGTGCCACCAGCAGAGATTTTACGAACACCGGGGAGCTGTTTTTT. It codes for CATSRDFTNTGELFF.

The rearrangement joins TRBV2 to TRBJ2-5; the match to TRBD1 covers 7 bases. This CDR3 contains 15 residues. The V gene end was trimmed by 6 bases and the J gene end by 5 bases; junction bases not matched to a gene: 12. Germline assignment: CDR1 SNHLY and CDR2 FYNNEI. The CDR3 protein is CASRLTGAQGETQYF. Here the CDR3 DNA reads TGTGCCAGCAGGCTCACAGGGGCTCAGGGGGAGACCCAGTACTTC.

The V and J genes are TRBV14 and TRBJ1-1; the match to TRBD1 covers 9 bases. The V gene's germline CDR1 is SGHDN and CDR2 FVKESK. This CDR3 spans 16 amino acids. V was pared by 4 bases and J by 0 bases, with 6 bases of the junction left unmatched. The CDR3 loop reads CASSPRDRVLNTEAFF. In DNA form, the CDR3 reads TGTGCCAGCAGCCCCCGGGACAGGGTCCTGAACACTGAAGCTTTCTTT.

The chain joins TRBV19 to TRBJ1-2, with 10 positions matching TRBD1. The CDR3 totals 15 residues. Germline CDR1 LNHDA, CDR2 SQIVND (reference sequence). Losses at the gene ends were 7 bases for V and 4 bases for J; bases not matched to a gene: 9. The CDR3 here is CASTSGQGPIYGYTF. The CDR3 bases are TGTGCCAGTACATCGGGACAGGGGCCTATCTATGGCTACACCTTC.

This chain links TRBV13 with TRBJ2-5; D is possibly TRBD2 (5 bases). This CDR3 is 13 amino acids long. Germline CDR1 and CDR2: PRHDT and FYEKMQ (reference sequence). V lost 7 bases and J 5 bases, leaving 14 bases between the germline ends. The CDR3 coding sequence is TGTGCCAGCAATGAAGCGGTTGAGGAGACCCAGTACTTC. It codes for CASNEAVEETQYF.

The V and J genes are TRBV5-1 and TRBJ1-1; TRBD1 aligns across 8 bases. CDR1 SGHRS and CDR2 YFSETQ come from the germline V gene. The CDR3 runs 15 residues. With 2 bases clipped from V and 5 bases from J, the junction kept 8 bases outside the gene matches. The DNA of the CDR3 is TGCGCCAGCAGCTTCCAGGGGGCGGTTGGTACTGAAGCTTTCTTT. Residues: CASSFQGAVGTEAFF. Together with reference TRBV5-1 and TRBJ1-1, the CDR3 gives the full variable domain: KAGVTQTPRYLIKTRGQQVTLSCSPISGHRSVSWYQQTPGQGLQFLFEYFSETQRNKGNFPGRFSGRQFSNSRSEMNVSTLELGDSALYLCASSFQGAVGTEAFFGQGTRLTVV.